This TCR beta chain was captured in a study of cytomegalovirus exposure and HLA in healthy donors. This clone was seen only once. Its target is unknown. Both 60 Vbeta primers and 13 Jbeta primers went into the PCR. Only in-frame clones appear in the TCRdb table, and some are missing; sequencing was by immunoSEQ multiplex PCR. The repertoire holds about 150,000 clones, about two thirds seen once, with 1.5% to 2% in the top ten. Each donor's status was that of a healthy bone marrow donor. Study findings and constraints: The study assumed roughly uniform donor sequencing depth for presence/absence analyses. There were about 160 TCR beta chains listed as cytomegalovirus-associated.

The length of the CDR3 is 15 residues. V was cut by 4 bases and J by 1 base, with 13 bases left in between. Germline V gene data show CDR1 as LGHNA and CDR2 as YSLEER. The chain links TRBV4-3 to TRBJ1-1; unclear D gene. This TCR derives from a woman under 30 in good health and CMV-seronegative. Sequenced material: PBMCs. The CDR3: CASSPSEGRNTEAFF. CDR3 coding DNA: TGCGCCAGCAGCCCTTCGGAGGGCAGGAACACTGAAGCTTTCTTT.